The T cell receptor (beta chain) under discussion was sequenced for a study of regulatory T cells in long-lasting Graves disease. This clonotype showed up many times. This CDR3 is 16 amino acids long. Deletions cut 4 bases from V and 3 bases from J, with 18 bases between. Germline V lookup: CDR1 SNHLY, CDR2 FYNNEI. Arm-PCR of CDR3 regions and iRepertoire HTBI primers were the basis on which TCR beta libraries were built. TCRdb re-analysed the multiplex PCR reads in MiXCR, keeping a single row per CDR3 protein. Of 550,000 or so distinct CDR3 sequences listed, around 12% are singletons. Documented time point: newly diagnosed GD, antithyroid drugs for less than 3 months. PBMC-derived RNA was used for the TCR library. The same data also went into a second study, on T cells in Graves' hyperthyroidism and ophthalmopathy. That work adds: Using the HTBI primer set, a first-round RT-PCR was run on the TCR CDR3. Blood also contained most expanded thyroid clonotypes above 0.001.

The source was peripheral blood mononuclear cells (PBMCs), collected at new diagnosis, from a patient treated with antithyroid drugs. The sequence came from a woman in her twenties or thirties with Graves disease. V is TRBV2 and J is TRBJ2-5, with D perhaps given as TRBD1 or TRBD2 (5 bases each). CDR3 sequence (DNA): TGTGCCAGCAGTGTTCTCGGCAGGGAGCCAGAAGAGACCCAGTACTTC. This gives the protein CASSVLGREPEETQYF.